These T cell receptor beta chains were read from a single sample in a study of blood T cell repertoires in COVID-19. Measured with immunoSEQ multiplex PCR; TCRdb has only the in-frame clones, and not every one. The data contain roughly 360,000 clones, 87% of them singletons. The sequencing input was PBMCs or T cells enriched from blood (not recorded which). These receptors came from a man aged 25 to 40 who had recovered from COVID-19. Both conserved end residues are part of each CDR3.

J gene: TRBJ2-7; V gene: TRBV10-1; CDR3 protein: CASSESGQGPYEQYF
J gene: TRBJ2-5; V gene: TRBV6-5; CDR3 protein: CASRGLAGGIETQYF
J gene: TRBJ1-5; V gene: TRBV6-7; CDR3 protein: CASSYKESGNQPQHF
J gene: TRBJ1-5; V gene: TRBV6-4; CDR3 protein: CASSDSRTDYSNQPQHF
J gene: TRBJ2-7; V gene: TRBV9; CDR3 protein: CASSVDGTGLRVNEQYF
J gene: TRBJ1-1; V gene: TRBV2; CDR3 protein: CASSESGVTEAFF
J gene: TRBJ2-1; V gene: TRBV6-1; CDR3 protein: CASSDVAGGQKKFF
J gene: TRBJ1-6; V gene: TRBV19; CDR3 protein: CASNGGEYNSPLHF
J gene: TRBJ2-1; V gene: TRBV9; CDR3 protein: CASSGRAGGLSDEQFF
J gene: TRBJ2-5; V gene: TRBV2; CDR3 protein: CASSPLRGAETQYF
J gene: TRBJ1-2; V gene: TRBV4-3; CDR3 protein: CASSLGGSNSYGYTF
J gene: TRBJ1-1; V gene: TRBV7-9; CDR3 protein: CASSPSAEAFF
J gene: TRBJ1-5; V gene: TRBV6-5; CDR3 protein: CASRYDRASNQPQHF
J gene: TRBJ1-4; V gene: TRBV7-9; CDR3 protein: CASSNPGQSYEKLFF
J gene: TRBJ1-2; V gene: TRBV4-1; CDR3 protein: CASSQGGDYYGYTF
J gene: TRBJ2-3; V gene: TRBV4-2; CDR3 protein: CASSAKSGESDTQYF
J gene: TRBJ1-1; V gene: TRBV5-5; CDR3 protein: CASSLTSGAALNTEAFF
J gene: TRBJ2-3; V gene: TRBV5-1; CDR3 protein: CASSAGTGLDTQYF
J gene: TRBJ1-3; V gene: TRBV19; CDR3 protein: CASRGDSSGNTIYF
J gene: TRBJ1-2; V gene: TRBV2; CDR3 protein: CASVGGANYGYTF
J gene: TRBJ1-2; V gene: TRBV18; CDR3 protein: CASSPDHGDGYTF
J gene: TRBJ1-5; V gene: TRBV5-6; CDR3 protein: CASSRTGQPQHF
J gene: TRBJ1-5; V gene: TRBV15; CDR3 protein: CATSRDFRPGGAINQPQHF
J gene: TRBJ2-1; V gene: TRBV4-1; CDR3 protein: CASSQAGGPLYEQFF
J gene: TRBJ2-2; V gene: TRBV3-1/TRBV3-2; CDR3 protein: CASSPSARGTGELFF
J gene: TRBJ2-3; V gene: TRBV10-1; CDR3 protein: CASSDRVGTGSDTQYF
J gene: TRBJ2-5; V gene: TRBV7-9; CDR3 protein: CASSLLTGGSSQETQYF
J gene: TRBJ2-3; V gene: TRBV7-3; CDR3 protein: CASSHFRTSGGTDTQYF
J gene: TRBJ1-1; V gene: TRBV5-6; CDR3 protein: CASSPVGGAEAFF
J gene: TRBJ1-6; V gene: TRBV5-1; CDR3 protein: CASSLGDRGESPLHF
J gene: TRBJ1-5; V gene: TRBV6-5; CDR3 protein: CASGGTVNSNQPQHF
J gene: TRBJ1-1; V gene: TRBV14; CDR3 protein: CASSQERGRLMNTEAFF
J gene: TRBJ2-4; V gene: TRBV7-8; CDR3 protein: CASSSSTGEKNIQYF
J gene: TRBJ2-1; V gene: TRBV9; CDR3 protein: CASSYNGTANEQFF
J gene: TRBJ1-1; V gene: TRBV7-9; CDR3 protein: CASNSGVGTHLEAFF
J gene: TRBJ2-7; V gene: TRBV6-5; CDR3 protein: CASIGRDRMRGEQYF
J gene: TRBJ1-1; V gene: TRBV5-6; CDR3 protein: CASSYSGTVSGEAFF
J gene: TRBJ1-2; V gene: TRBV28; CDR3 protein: CASSSSPSPLCTF
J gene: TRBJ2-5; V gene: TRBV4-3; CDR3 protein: CASSQDLRETQYF
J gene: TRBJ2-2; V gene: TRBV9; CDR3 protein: CASSFRQGENTGELFF
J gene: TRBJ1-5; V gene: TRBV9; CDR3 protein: CASSGGTDNQPQHF
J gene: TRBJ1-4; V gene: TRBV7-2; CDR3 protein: CASSSRQGPNEKLFF
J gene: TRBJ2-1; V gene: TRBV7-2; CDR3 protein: CASRPGSGGTNEQFF
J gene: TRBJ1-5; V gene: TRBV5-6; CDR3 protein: CASSLRPLDSLNQPQHF
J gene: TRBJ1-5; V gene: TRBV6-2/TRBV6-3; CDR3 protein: CASSRGEGLSNQPQHF
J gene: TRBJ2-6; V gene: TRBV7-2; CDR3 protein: CASSLAAITGYGANVLTF
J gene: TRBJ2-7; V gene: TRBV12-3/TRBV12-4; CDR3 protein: CASSRDRYEQYF
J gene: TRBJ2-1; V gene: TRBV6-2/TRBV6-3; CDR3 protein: CASSLDSYNEQFF
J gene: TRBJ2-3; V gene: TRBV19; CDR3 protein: CASSPDLVTDTQYF
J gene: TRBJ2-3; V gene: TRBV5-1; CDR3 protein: CASRLAGLPDTQYF
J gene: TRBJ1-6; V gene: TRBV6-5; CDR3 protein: CASRMENYNSPLHF
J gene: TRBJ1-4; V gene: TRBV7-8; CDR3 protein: CASSIFSRDRGTKLFF
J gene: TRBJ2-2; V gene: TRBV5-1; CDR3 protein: CASSGQLDTGELFF
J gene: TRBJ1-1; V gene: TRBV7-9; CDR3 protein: CASTSDTTEAFF
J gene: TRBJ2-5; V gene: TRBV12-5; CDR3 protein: CASVKDWETQYF